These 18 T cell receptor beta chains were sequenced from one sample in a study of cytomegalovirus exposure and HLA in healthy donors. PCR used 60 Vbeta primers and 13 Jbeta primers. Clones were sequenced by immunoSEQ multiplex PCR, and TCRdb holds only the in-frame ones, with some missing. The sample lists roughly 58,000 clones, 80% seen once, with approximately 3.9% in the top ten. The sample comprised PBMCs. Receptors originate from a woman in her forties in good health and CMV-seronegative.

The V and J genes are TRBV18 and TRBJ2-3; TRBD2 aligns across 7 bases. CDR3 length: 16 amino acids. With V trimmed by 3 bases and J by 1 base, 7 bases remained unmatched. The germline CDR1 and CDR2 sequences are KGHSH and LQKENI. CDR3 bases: TGTGCCAGCTCACCCCCTAGCGGCCGACGCACAGATACGCAGTATTTT. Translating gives CASSPPSGRRTDTQYF.

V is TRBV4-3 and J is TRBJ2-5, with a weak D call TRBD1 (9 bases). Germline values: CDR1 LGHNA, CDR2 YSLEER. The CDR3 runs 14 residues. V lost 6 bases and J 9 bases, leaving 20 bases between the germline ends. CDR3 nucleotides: TGCGCCAGCAGGGACAGGGGCGCGGGAGGTCCCCAGTACTTC. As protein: CASRDRGAGGPQYF.

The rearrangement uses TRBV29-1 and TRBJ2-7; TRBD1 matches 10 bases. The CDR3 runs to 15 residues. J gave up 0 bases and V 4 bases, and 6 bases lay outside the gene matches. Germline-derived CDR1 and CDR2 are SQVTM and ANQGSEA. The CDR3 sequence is CSVGSRQGASYEQYF. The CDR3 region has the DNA TGCAGCGTTGGGTCGCGACAGGGGGCCTCCTACGAGCAGTACTTC.

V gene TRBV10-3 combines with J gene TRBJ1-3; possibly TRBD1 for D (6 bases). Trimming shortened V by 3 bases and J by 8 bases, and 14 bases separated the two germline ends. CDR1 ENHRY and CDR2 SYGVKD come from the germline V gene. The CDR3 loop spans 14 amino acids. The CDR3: CAISDFPQGDTIYF. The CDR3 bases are TGTGCCATCAGTGATTTCCCACAGGGAGACACCATATATTTT.

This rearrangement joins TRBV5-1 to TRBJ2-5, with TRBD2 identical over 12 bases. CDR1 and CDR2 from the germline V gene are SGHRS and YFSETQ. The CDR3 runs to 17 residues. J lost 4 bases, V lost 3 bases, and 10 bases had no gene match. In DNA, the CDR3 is TGCGCCAGCAGCTCCACCGGTCTAGCGGGGGGGGGAGAGACCCAGTACTTC. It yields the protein CASSSTGLAGGGETQYF.

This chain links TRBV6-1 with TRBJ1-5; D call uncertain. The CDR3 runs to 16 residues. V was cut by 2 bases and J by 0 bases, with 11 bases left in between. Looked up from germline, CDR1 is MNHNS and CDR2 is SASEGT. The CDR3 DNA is TGTGCCAGCAGTGAAATGGTCATACTTAGCAATCAGCCCCAGCATTTT. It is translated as CASSEMVILSNQPQHF.

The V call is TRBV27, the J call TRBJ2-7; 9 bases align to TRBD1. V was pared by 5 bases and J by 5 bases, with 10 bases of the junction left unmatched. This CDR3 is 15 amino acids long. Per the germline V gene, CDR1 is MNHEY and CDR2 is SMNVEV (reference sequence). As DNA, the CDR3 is TGTGCCAGCAGTATACTTACAGGGGGCGCCAACGAGCAGTACTTC. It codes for CASSILTGGANEQYF.

The CDR3: CASSLYGVNTEAFF. The CDR3 nucleotides read TGTGCCAGCAGTTTATACGGTGTTAACACTGAAGCTTTCTTT. This chain connects TRBV28 to TRBJ1-1, with no clear D. This CDR3 is built from 14 residues. In germline, CDR1 is MDHEN, CDR2 SYDVKM. Trimming cost V 1 base and J 2 bases, with 8 bases left between them.

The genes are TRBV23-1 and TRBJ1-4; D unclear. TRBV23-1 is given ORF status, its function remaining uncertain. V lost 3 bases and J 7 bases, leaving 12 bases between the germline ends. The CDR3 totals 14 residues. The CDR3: CASSHPHASEKLFF. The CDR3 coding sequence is TGCGCCAGCAGTCACCCGCATGCCAGTGAAAAACTGTTTTTT.

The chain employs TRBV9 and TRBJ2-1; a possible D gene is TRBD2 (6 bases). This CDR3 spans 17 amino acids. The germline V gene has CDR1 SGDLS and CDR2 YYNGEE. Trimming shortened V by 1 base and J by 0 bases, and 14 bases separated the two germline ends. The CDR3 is CASSVRAGHSSYNEQFF. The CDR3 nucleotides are TGTGCCAGCAGCGTAAGAGCGGGTCACAGCTCCTACAATGAGCAGTTCTTC.

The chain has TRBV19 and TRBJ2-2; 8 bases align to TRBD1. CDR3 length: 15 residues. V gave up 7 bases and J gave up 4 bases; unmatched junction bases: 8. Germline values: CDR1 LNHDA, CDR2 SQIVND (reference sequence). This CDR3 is CASNRQGAPTGELFF. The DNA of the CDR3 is TGTGCCAGTAACCGCCAGGGGGCTCCCACCGGGGAGCTGTTTTTT.

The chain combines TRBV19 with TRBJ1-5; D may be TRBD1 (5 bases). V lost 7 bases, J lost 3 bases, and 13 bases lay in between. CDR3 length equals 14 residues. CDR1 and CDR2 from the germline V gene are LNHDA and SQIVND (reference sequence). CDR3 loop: CASNTGPYNQPQHF. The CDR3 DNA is TGTGCCAGTAATACAGGCCCATACAATCAGCCCCAGCATTTT.

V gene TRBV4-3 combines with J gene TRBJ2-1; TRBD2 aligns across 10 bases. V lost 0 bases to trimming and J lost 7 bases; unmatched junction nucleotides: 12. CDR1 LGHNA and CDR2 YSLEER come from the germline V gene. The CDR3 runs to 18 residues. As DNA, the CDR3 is TGCGCCAGCAGCCAAGAAAAAGGGCCTAGCGGGAGCAGGAATGAGCAGTTCTTC. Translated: CASSQEKGPSGSRNEQFF.

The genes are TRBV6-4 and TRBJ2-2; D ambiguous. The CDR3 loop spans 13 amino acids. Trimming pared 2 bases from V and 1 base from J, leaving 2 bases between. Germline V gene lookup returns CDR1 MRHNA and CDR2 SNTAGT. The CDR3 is CASSDLNTGELFF. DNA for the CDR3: TGTGCCAGCAGTGACCTGAACACCGGGGAGCTGTTTTTT.

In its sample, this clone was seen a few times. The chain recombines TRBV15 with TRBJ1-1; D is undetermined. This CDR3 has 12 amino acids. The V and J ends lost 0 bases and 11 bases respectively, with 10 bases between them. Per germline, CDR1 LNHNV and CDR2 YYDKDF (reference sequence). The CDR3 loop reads CATSRDPRSAFF. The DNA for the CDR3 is TGTGCCACCAGCAGAGATCCTCGGTCGGCTTTCTTT.

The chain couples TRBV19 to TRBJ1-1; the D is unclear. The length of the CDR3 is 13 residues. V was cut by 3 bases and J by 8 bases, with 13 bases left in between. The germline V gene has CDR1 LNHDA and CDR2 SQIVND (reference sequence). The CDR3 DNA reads TGTGCCAGTAGTATTCGGGGTTCGGCCGAAGCTTTCTTT. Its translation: CASSIRGSAEAFF. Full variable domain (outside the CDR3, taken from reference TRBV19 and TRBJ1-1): DGGITQSPKYLFRKEGQNVTLSCEQNLNHDAMYWYRQDPGQGLRLIYYSQIVNDFQKGDIAEGYSVSREKKESFPLTVTSAQKNPTAFYLCASSIRGSAEAFFGQGTRLTVV.

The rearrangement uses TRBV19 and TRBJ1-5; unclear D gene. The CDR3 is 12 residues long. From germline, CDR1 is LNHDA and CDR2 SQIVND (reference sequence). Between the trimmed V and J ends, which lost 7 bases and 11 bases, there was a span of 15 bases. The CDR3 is CASITQSVSQHF. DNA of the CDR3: TGTGCCAGTATAACACAATCAGTGTCCCAGCATTTT.

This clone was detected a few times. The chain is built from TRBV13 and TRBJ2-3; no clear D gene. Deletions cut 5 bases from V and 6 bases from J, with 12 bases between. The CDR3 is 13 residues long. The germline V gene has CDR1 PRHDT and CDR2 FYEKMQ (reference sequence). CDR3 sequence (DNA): TGTGCCAGCAGCCCCACGACTCCGGATACGCAGTATTTT. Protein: CASSPTTPDTQYF.